One T cell receptor beta chain is described in this entry. Its antigen is not identified. This was the immunoSEQ version 4 assay in survey mode. The repertoire was sequenced with immunoSEQ multiplex PCR; TCRdb's copy has only in-frame clones and lacks some. The sample records tens of thousands of clones, approximately 79% being singletons. This sample was taken from a study of persistence of HIV-infected CD4 T cells. An overlapping HIV-1 Gag peptide pool stimulated these cells at roughly 0.97 ug/peptide/mL. Responding CD4+ T cells were sorted by upregulation of both CD40 ligand and CD69. The CDR3 covers 15 residues. Per the germline V gene, CDR1 is LGHDT and CDR2 is YNNKEL (reference sequence). The V gene end was trimmed by 4 bases and the J gene end by 0 bases; junction bases not matched to a gene: 3. Whole-study findings and limits: Compared with CD3/CD28-stimulated cells, CMV- and Gag-responding cells showed lower TCRbeta richness.

The source was CD4+ T cells sorted from PBMCs after 18-hour stimulation, collected from a patient who received antiretroviral therapy. This receptor was taken from an adult man with HIV who was CMV-seropositive. The gene calls are TRBV3-1 (or the pseudogene TRBV3-2) and TRBJ2-1, with 7 bases aligning to TRBD1. CDR3 nucleotides: TGTGCCAGCAGCCGCCGGGACAGCTCCTACAATGAGCAGTTCTTC. It translates to CASSRRDSSYNEQFF.